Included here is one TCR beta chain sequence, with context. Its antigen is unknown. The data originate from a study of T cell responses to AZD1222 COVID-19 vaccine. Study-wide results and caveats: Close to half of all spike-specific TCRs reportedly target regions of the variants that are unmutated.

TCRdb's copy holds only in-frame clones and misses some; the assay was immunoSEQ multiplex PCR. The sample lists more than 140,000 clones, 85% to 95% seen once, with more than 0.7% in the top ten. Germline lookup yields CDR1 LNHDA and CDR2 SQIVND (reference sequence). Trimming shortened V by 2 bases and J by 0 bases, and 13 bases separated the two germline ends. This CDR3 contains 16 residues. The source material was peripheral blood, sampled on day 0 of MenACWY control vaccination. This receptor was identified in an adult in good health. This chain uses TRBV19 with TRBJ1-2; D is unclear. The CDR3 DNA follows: TGTGCCAGTAGTATAACCCACATCCAAGCTAACTATGGCTACACCTTC. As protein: CASSITHIQANYGYTF.